This T cell receptor (beta chain) was sequenced during a study of blood T cell repertoires in COVID-19. Looking at the study overall: PBMCs, B-cell-depleted T cells, or T cells were the source of the cDNA or gDNA that made up the material.

Germline lookup yields CDR1 SGDLS and CDR2 YYNGEE. The ends were cut back, 1 base at V and 2 bases at J, with 8 bases in the middle. The CDR3 has 14 residues. In the original processing: Reference gene primer amplification gave nucleated cell count estimates. Repertoires were generated with immunoSEQ multiplex PCR, while TCRdb's copy carries only in-frame clones and drops some. V, J and clone size reflect that table, while D and trimming were determined from the DNA. The sample has about 52,000 clones, 90% seen once; the top ten hold about 3.1%. The sequence was collected from a human donor in a cohort sampled during active COVID-19. Input material: peripheral blood. The chain carries TRBV9 and TRBJ2-3; tentatively, D is TRBD2 (5 bases). This CDR3 is CASSVSGDTDTQYF. Here the CDR3 DNA reads TGTGCCAGCAGCGTATCCGGGGACACAGATACGCAGTATTTT.